This T cell receptor beta chain was identified in a study of vaccination and CD4 T cells after COVID-19. Study overall: SARS-CoV-2, HCoV-NL63, HCoV-OC43 and HCoV-229E supplied the overlapping spike peptides used to stimulate cells. Study-level points and caveats: For SARS-CoV-2-reactive clonotypes, the median went from about 20 to 38, a nonsignificant increase.

Trimming removed 0 bases from V and 7 bases from J, with 9 bases in between. The germline V gene has CDR1 SGHDN and CDR2 FVKESK. The CDR3 consists of 13 residues. Treatment indicated: roughly 11-day PBMC culture with coronavirus spike peptide pools or control peptides (ViraFEST assay). Cells were cultured for approximately 10 days, and then CD4+ T cells were isolated by negative selection. The study sequenced cultured CD4+ T cell DNA using the Oncomine TCR Beta short-read assay. TCRdb ran MiXCR on the PCR reads and lists one entry per CDR3 protein. Here the sample spans roughly 15,000 distinct CDR3 sequences, about 77% being singletons. Comments on this clonotype: Antigen specificity is unknown.

The sequence derives from a human donor who received a COVID-19 vaccine. The sequenced sample was CD4+ T cells from blood, cultured in vitro, obtained after SARS-CoV-2 vaccination. The chain has TRBV14 and TRBJ1-1; D perhaps matches TRBD1 (5 bases). The CDR3 here is CASSQDVGGEAFF. In DNA form, the CDR3 reads TGTGCCAGCAGCCAAGATGTCGGGGGTGAAGCTTTCTTT.